This T cell receptor beta chain was observed in a study of regulatory T cells in long-lasting Graves disease (dated by TCRdb to 2020 to 2022). For context, the study as a whole: Newly diagnosed Graves' disease patients had taken antithyroid drugs for less than 3 months. Patients with persistent Graves' disease were compared with patients with newly diagnosed Graves' disease using TCR sequencing and RNA sequencing of peripheral blood. The study was registered as a clinical trial and conducted in China. A total of around 35 samples were covered by TCR sequencing, comprising around 13 persistent and 20 or so newly diagnosed Graves' disease patients. The paper as a whole reports these results and caveats: Peripheral blood alone was examined, since thyroid tissue, which constituted the primary lesion, could not be accessed. A larger number of public clonotypes was shared among persistent patients (more than 2,500) than among newly diagnosed patients (approximately 930). TRBV28, TRBJ1-2 and TRBJ2-5 were preferentially used in persistent disease, while TRBV20-1 and TRBJ2-1 were favored in newly diagnosed disease. Lower TCR Shannon entropy and fewer highly expanded clones were observed in persistent Graves' disease patients than in newly diagnosed patients, which suggested clonal expansion. The authors noted that the small sample size was a limitation that may lower accuracy. Sequencing and analysis were limited to the TCR beta chain.

The time point label here, explained by the study, means: newly diagnosed GD, antithyroid drugs for less than 3 months. For both TCR sequencing and RNA sequencing, RNA was extracted from PBMCs using TRIzol. Graves' disease was diagnosed according to American Thyroid Association guidelines. The patients came from an endocrinology department in Xi'an, China. From each patient, 7.5 to 9.5 milliliters of peripheral blood was collected into an EDTA anticoagulant tube. Ficoll Paque Plus density gradient separation was used to isolate PBMCs, and no additional T cell sorting was done. An Agilent 2100 Bioanalyzer and agarose gel were used to check RNA quality, and a NanoDrop 2000 was used to measure RNA concentration. The germline V gene encodes CDR1 DFQATT and CDR2 SNEGSKA (reference sequence). Trimming takes 4 bases from V and 0 bases from J, and the germline ends sit 7 bases apart. Reading from cysteine to phenylalanine, the CDR3 counts 14 amino acids. Only CDR3 DNA remains: 42 bases, in frame from the first base.

In its sample, this clonotype was seen a few times. Its antigen is not yet known. Base qualities are not recorded, but no much larger clone differs from it by a single base. Library preparation employed multiplex PCR. Sequencing instrument: Illumina HiSeq 4000. iRepertoire HTBI primers and Arm-PCR amplification of CDR3 regions were used to construct TCR beta libraries. Before sequencing, the PCR products went through gel purification. The published analysis was carried out like this. Gene usage analysis of CDR3 amino acid clonotypes relied on the 55 to 80 TRBV and 14 TRBJ segments identified across samples. COPE and FqMerger were used to merge filtered high-quality paired reads into contigs. Contigs were aligned with BLAST to IMGT TRBV, TRBD and TRBJ reference genes, and CDR3 was defined per IMGT. Clonotypes above 0.1% frequency were classified as highly expanded clones. Shannon entropy was used to measure repertoire diversity, and the Gini coefficient was used to measure V-J evenness. A clonotype found in more than one individual was treated as public. TCRdb trimmed the raw reads at Q25, called clones with MiXCR and kept productive beta chains. CDR3 protein sequences are deduplicated, and each keeps its most common genes and DNA. TCRdb, not the original authors, processed these V and J calls. This sample is represented by around 250,000 distinct CDR3 sequences; 15% to 20% of them were singletons. The top ten constitute approximately 15% of the sample.

In addition, the sample was reused for a study of T cells in Graves' hyperthyroidism and ophthalmopathy. As the second study states: Stable Graves' hyperthyroidism was defined as no progression to ophthalmopathy during 18 months of follow-up. Hyperthyroidism patients were aged 18 to 65 years and newly diagnosed, with disease duration of less than 2 months. Patients with uncontrolled infections, other autoimmune diseases, pregnancy or lactation were excluded. Diagnoses were based on clinical symptoms, serum thyroxine and TRAb, thyroid ultrasound and orbital computed tomography. The TCR CDR3 was subjected to a first round of RT-PCR using the HTBI primer set and the Qiagen OneStep RT-PCR kit. Most expanded thyroid clonotypes (frequency above 0.001) were also detected in blood, suggesting blood repertoires may reflect thyroid immune responses. Ophthalmopathy was separated from stable hyperthyroidism by a 13 V-J signature model, with around 88% sensitivity and just over 81% specificity obtained in cross-validation and 80%/75% obtained in testing. In validation, the model predicted progression to ophthalmopathy with approximately 69% sensitivity and 72.22% specificity, a median of roughly seven months before onset. A discovery cohort of roughly 100 patients, roughly 40 with Graves' ophthalmopathy and over 55 with stable Graves' hyperthyroidism, was used to find distinguishing TCR V-J signatures. Whether ophthalmopathy could be predicted prospectively was tested in an independent validation cohort made up of approximately 19 hyperthyroidism patients plus 17 patients who later progressed to ophthalmopathy. The 100 or so discovery patients were divided at random into training and test sets in a 7:3 ratio. Thyroid tissue and blood T-cell repertoires from several Graves' hyperthyroidism patients were also compared in the study. Once sampling was done, hyperthyroidism patients were given methimazole at a starting dose of 30 mg daily, whereas ophthalmopathy patients were given high-dose intravenous methylprednisolone. A second multiplex PCR round built the libraries, followed by size selection and purification. Libraries were sequenced paired-end with 100 bp reads on an Illumina HiSeq2000. Raw data were processed with SOAPnuke, discarding reads with adapters, uncalled bases, mean Phred below 15, or no exact constant-primer or identifier match. High-quality paired reads were merged with COPE v1.2.5, and unique nucleotide sequences were defined as clonotypes. MiTCR v1.1 was used to align the clonotypes against IMGT TRBV, TRBD and TRBJ reference segments. Only V-J combinations with frequency above 0.0001, covering roughly 99% of repertoires, were analysed. A TCS score was defined as the ratio of F50 (clonal expansion) to E x V (chaos), with BLOSUM62-based TCRdist applied between CDR3 peptides within each V-J. Welch's t-statistics and random forest reduced 450 to 600 V-J features to 10 to 15, which were used in a naive Bayes classifier (R e1071). No statistical method was used to set the sample size in advance, and investigators knew the group allocation. TCR Vbeta CDR3 sequencing of 120 to 150 peripheral blood samples (under 45 ophthalmopathy, 70 to 85 hyperthyroidism and roughly 17 progressor patients) is reported in the paper.

Source: peripheral blood mononuclear cells (PBMCs), taken at new diagnosis, from a patient treated with antithyroid drugs. The receptor's source is a woman in her thirties with Graves disease. Donor details come from another sample of the same person, matched by shared clones. The receptor chain draws on TRBV20-1 and TRBJ2-6; no confident D gene assignment can be made. The CDR3 here reads CSATGPSGANVLTF. The nucleotide sequence reads TGCAGTGCTACCGGGCCCTCTGGGGCCAACGTCCTGACTTTC.